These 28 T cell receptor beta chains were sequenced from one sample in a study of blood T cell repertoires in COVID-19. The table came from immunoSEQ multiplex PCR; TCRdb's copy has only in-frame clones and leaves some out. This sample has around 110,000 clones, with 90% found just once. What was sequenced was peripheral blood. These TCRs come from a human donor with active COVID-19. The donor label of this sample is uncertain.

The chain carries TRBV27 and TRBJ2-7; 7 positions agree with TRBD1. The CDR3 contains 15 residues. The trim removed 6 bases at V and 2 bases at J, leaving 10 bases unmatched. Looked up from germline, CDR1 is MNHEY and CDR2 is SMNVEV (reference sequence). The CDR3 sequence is CASSPNRQGPYEQYF. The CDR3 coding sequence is TGTGCCAGCAGCCCCAATAGACAGGGACCCTACGAGCAGTACTTC.

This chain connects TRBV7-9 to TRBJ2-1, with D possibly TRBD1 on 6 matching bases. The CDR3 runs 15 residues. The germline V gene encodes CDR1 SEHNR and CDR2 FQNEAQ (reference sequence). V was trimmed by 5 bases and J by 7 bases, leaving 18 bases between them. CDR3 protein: CASSESFPGANEQFF. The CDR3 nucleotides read TGTGCCAGCAGCGAAAGCTTCCCAGGGGCGAATGAGCAGTTCTTC.

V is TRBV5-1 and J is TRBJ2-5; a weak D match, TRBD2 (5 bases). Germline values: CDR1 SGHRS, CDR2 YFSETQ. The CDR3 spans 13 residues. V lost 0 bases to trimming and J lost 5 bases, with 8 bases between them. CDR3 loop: CASSLGGLETQYF. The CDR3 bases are TGCGCCAGCAGCTTGGGAGGGCTGGAGACCCAGTACTTC.

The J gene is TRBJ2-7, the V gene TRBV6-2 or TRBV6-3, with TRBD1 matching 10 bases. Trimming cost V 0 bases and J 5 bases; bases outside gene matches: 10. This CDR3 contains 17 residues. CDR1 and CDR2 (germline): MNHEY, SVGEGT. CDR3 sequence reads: CASSYSADRGLEDEQYF. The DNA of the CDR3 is TGTGCCAGCAGTTACTCTGCAGACAGGGGGCTAGAGGACGAGCAGTACTTC.

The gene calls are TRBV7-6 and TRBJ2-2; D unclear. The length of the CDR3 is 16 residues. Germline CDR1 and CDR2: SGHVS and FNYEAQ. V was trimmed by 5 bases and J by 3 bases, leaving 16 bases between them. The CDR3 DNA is TGTGCCAGCAGCCCTTCTAGAACCCGGGACACCGGGGAGCTGTTTTTT. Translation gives CASSPSRTRDTGELFF.

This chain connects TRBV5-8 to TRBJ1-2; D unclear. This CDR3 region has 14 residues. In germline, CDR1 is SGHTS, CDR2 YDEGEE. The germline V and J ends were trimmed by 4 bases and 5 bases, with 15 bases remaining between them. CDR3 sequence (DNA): TGTGCCAGCAGCGCTAACAGCGGGTGGTATGGCTACACCTTC. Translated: CASSANSGWYGYTF. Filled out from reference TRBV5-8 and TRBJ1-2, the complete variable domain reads EAGVTQSPTHLIKTRGQQATLRCSPISGHTSVYWYQQALGLGLQFLLWYDEGEERNRGNFPPRFSGRQFPNYSSELNVNALELEDSALYLCASSANSGWYGYTFGSGTRLTVV.

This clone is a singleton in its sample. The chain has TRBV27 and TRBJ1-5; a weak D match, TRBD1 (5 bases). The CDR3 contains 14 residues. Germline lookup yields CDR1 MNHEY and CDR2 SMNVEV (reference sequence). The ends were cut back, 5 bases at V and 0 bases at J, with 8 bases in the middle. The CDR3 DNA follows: TGTGCCAGCAGTCCTCAGGGTAGCAATCAGCCCCAGCATTTT. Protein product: CASSPQGSNQPQHF.

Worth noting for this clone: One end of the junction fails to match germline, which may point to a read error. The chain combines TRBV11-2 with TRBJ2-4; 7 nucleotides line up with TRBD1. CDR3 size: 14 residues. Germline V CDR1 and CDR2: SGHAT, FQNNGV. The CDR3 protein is CASSAGRKGQTRNF. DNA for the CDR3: TGTGCCAGCAGCGCCGGTCGCAAGGGACAGACGAGGAACTTC.

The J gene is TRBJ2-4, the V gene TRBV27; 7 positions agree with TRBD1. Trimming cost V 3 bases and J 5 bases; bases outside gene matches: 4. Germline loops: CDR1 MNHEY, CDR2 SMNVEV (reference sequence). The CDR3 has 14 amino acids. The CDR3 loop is CASSLRGQENIQYF. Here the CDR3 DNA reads TGTGCCAGCAGTTTGAGGGGGCAAGAAAACATTCAGTACTTC.

The CDR3 nucleotides read TGTGCCAGCAGCTTAGTAAGGCAGGGCGTGTACTATGGCTACACCTTC. It translates to CASSLVRQGVYYGYTF. V and J are TRBV7-9 and TRBJ1-2, with TRBD1 as a possible D gene (5 bases). This CDR3 contains 16 residues. Between the trimmed V and J ends, which lost 1 base and 3 bases, there was a span of 15 bases. Germline CDR1 is SEHNR and CDR2 is FQNEAQ (reference sequence).

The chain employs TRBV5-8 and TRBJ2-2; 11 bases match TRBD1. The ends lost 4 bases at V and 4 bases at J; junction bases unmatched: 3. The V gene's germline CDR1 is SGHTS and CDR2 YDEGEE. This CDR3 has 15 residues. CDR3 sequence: CASSLGTGGTGELFF. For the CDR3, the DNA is TGTGCCAGCAGCCTCGGGACAGGGGGCACCGGGGAGCTGTTTTTT.

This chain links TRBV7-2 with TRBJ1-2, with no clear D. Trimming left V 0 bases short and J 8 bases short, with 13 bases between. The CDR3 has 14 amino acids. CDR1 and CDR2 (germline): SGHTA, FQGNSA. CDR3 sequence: CASSLASAGRGYTF. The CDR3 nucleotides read TGTGCCAGCAGCTTAGCCTCGGCAGGAAGAGGCTACACCTTC.

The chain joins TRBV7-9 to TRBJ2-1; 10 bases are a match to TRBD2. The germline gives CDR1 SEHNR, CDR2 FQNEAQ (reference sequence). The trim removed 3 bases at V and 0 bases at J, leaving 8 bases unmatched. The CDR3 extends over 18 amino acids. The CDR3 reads CASSLVGSGGISYNEQFF. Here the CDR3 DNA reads TGTGCCAGCAGCTTGGTCGGTAGCGGGGGGATCTCCTACAATGAGCAGTTCTTC. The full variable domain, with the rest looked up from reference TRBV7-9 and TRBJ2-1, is DTGVSQNPRHKITKRGQNVTFRCDPISEHNRLYWYRQTLGQGPEFLTYFQNEAQLEKSRLLSDRFSAERPKGSFSTLEIQRTEQGDSAMYLCASSLVGSGGISYNEQFFGPGTRLTVL.

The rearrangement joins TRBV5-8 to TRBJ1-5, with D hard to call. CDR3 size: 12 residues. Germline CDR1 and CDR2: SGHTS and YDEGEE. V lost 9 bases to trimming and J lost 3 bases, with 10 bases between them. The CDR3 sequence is CATSLYNQPQHF. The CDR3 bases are TGTGCCACGTCCCTCTACAATCAGCCCCAGCATTTT. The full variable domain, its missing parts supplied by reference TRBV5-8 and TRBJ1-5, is EAGVTQSPTHLIKTRGQQATLRCSPISGHTSVYWYQQALGLGLQFLLWYDEGEERNRGNFPPRFSGRQFPNYSSELNVNALELEDSALYLCATSLYNQPQHFGDGTRLSIL.

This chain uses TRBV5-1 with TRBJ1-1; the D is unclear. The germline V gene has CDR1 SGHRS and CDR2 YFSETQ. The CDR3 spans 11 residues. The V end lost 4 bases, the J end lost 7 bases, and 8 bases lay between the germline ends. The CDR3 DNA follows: TGCGCCAGCAGCGCGGCGGGTGAAGCTTTCTTT. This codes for CASSAAGEAFF.

CDR3 nucleotides: TGCGCCAGCAGCCTAAGGGGACAGTTAAATCAGCCCCAGCATTTT. Translated: CASSLRGQLNQPQHF. The chain joins TRBV4-1 to TRBJ1-5; TRBD1 agrees at 7 bases. CDR1 is MGHRA, CDR2 YSYEKL, per germline. The CDR3 sequence is 15 residues long. The trim removed 4 bases at V and 4 bases at J, leaving 7 bases unmatched.

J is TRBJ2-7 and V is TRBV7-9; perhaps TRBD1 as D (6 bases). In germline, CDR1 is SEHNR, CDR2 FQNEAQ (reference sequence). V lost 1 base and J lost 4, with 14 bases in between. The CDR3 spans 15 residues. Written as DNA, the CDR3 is TGTGCCAGCAGCTTAGAAGGGGGATACCCTTACGAGCAGTACTTC. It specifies CASSLEGGYPYEQYF.

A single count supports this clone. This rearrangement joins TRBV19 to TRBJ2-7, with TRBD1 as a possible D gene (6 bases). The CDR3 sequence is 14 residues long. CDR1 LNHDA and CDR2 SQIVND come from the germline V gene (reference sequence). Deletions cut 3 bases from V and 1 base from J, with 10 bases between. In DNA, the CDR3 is TGTGCCAGTAGTATGGGGCAGGGGTCCTACGAGCAGTACTTC. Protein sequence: CASSMGQGSYEQYF.

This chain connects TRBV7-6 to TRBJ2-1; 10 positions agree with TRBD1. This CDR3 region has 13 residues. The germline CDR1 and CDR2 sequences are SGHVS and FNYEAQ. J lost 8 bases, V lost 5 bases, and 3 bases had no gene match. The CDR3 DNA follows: TGTGCCAGCAGCAGGACAGGGGGGGATGAGCAGTTCTTC. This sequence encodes CASSRTGGDEQFF.

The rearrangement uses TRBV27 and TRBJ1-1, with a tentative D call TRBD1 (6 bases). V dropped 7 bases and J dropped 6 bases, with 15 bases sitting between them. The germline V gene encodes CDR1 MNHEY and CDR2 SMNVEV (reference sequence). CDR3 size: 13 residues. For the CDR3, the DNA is TGTGCCAGCATCTCGAGGGGGGGCCCTGAAGCTTTCTTT. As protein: CASISRGGPEAFF.

The CDR3, as DNA: TGTGCCAGCAGCCGAGAACAGGGGACCACTGAAGCTTTCTTT. Amino acids: CASSREQGTTEAFF. The gene calls are TRBV5-4 and TRBJ1-1; the match to TRBD1 covers 7 bases. Germline CDR1 is SGHNT and CDR2 is YYREEE (reference sequence). The CDR3 extends over 14 amino acids. Trimming took 4 bases from V and 4 from J; bases not matched to a gene: 7.

CDR3 in amino acids: CASSQVGGDNYGYTF. The CDR3, as DNA: TGTGCCAGCAGCCAAGTGGGAGGCGATAACTATGGCTACACCTTC. The chain links TRBV3-1 (or the pseudogene TRBV3-2) to TRBJ1-2; no clear D. Germline V gene lookup returns CDR1 LGHDT and CDR2 YNNKEL (reference sequence). The CDR3 covers 15 residues. Between the trimmed V and J ends, which lost 1 base and 1 base, there was a span of 10 bases.

The CDR3 region is CASSRRPGTGADTQYF. In nucleotides, the CDR3 is TGTGCCAGCAGCAGACGTCCCGGGACAGGGGCAGATACGCAGTATTTT. The chain combines TRBV9 with TRBJ2-3, with 10 bases fitting TRBD1. Germline trimming cut 4 bases from V and 4 bases from J; bases unmatched to any gene: 9. The CDR3 has 16 residues. Germline V gives CDR1 SGDLS, CDR2 YYNGEE.

CDR3 coding DNA: TGTGCCAGCAGCTTAGGCGGGACAGGCTATGGCTACACCTTC. The encoded protein is CASSLGGTGYGYTF. V and J are TRBV11-2 and TRBJ1-2; 8 bases are shared with TRBD1. Trimming removed 1 base from V and 4 bases from J; junction bases left unmatched: 2. This CDR3 contains 14 residues. Germline CDR1 reads SGHAT; CDR2 reads FQNNGV.

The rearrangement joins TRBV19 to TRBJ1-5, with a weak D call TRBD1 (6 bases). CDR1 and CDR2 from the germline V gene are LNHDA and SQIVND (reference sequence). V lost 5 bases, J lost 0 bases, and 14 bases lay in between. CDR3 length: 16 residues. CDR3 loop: CASSLGTRSSNQPQHF. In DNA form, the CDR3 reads TGTGCCAGTAGTCTTGGGACACGCAGTAGCAATCAGCCCCAGCATTTT.

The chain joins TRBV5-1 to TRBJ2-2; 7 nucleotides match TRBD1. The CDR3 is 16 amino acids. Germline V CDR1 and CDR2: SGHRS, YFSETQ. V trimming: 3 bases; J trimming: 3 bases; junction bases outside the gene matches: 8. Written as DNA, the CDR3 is TGCGCCAGCAGCTCCTCGGGACAGCCATACACCGGGGAGCTGTTTTTT. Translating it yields CASSSSGQPYTGELFF.

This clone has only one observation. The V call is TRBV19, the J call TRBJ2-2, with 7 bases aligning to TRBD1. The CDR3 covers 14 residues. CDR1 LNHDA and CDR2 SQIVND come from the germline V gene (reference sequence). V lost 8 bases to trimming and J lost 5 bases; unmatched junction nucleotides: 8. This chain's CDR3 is CASSTGMGTGELFF. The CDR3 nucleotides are TGTGCCAGTTCGACAGGGATGGGAACCGGGGAGCTGTTTTTT. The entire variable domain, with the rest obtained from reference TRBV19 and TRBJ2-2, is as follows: DGGITQSPKYLFRKEGQNVTLSCEQNLNHDAMYWYRQDPGQGLRLIYYSQIVNDFQKGDIAEGYSVSREKKESFPLTVTSAQKNPTAFYLCASSTGMGTGELFFGEGSRLTVL.

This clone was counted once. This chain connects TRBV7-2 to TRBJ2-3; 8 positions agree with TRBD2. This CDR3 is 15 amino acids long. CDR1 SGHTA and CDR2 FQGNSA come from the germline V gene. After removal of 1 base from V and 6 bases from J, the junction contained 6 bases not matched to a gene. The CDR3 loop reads CASSLGRTSRDTQYF. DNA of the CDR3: TGTGCCAGCAGCTTAGGGAGGACTAGCCGGGATACGCAGTATTTT.